Listed below are T cell receptor beta chains from one sample, sequenced in a study of T cell changes during pregnancy in multiple sclerosis. Method: immunoSEQ multiplex PCR; TCRdb's copy keeps in-frame clones and lacks some. The sample carries some 60,000 clones, 90% to 95% recorded once. The source material was peripheral blood, sampled after pregnancy. These receptors all stem from a female donor with multiple sclerosis, enrolled in a pregnancy study. Both conserved end residues are part of each CDR3. Fields, in order: clone size, J gene, V gene, CDR3 length, D gene, CDR3 DNA, CDR3 protein. D genes are given only for firm matches. Size is stated for part of the rows, as once, few or many counts, or as a class when the clone is expanded.

. TRBJ1-1 TRBV5-8 15 . TGTGCCAGCAGCTATGGTCGGGGATGGAACACTGAAGCTTTCTTT CASSYGRGWNTEAFF
. TRBJ2-7 TRBV6-6 15 TRBD1 TGTGCCAGCAGTGTTGGACAGGGATTTTCCTACGAGCAGTACTTC CASSVGQGFSYEQYF
. TRBJ2-3 TRBV7-3 16 TRBD1 TGTGCCAGCAGCTTAAAGATAGGGGGCTTAACAGATACGCAGTATTTT CASSLKIGGLTDTQYF
. TRBJ2-7 TRBV4-1 14 TRBD2 TGCGCCAGCAGCCAAGATTCCCTAGCGGGAGGACAGTACTTC CASSQDSLAGGQYF
. TRBJ2-3 TRBV23-1 16 . TGCGCCAGCAGTCAGAGGACACGGAGAAGCACAGATACGCAGTATTTT CASSQRTRRSTDTQYF
. TRBJ1-2 TRBV6-5 15 . TGTGCCAGCAGTTACTCGATCGAACAGAACTATGGCTACACCTTC CASSYSIEQNYGYTF
. TRBJ1-2 TRBV30 10 . TGTGCCTGGAGAGCGGCTGGCTACACCTTC CAWRAAGYTF
. TRBJ2-3 TRBV5-1 14 . TGCGCCAGCAGCCCATCGACAGAGTCAGATACGCAGTATTTT CASSPSTESDTQYF
. TRBJ2-3 TRBV2 18 TRBD2 TGTGCCAGCAGTCGCCGGTCGGGAGCGGGAGCGGGCACAGATACGCAGTATTTT CASSRRSGAGAGTDTQYF
. TRBJ2-7 TRBV19 14 TRBD2 TGTGCCAGTAGTAGTACTAGCGGGAGCTACGAGCAGTACTTC CASSSTSGSYEQYF
once TRBJ2-1 TRBV4-3 15 . TGCGCCAGCAGCCAGAATGAGGACAGAGACAATGAGCAGTTCTTC CASSQNEDRDNEQFF
. TRBJ1-1 TRBV14 12 . TGTGCCAGCAGCCAAGGCTCGGGCGGGGCTTTCTTT CASSQGSGGAFF
once TRBJ2-7 TRBV4-1 18 TRBD2 TGCGCCAGCAGCCAAGATTGGCTAGCGGAGACAGAACCCTACGAGCAGTACTTC CASSQDWLAETEPYEQYF
. TRBJ2-3 TRBV6-6 14 TRBD2 TGTGCCAGCAGTTTAGCGGGAGGGACAGATACGCAGTATTTT CASSLAGGTDTQYF
. TRBJ1-1 TRBV11-3 16 . TGTGCCAGCAGTTTGGACAATGTGAGCCCGGACACTGAAGCTTTCTTT CASSLDNVSPDTEAFF
. TRBJ1-5 TRBV27 15 . TGTGCCAGCAGTTTTGAGAGCGGATACAATCAGCCCCAGCATTTT CASSFESGYNQPQHF
. TRBJ2-3 TRBV10-3 14 . TGTGCCATCAGTGAGCCAGGGGGCACAGATACGCAGTATTTT CAISEPGGTDTQYF
once TRBJ2-7 TRBV29-1 14 . TGCAGCGTCGTCGGAATACTACCCAACTACGAGCAGTACTTC CSVVGILPNYEQYF
. TRBJ2-1 TRBV6-1 15 TRBD1 TGTGCCAGCAGTGAAAGGGACAGGGGATACAATGAGCAGTTCTTC CASSERDRGYNEQFF
. TRBJ2-7 TRBV7-2 15 TRBD2 TGTGCCAGCAGCCTTAGCAGGGGACTAGCGAAAGAGCAGTACTTC CASSLSRGLAKEQYF
. TRBJ1-1 TRBV5-6 14 TRBD1 TGTGCCAGCAGCTGGACAGGGACCGACACTGAAGCTTTCTTT CASSWTGTDTEAFF
. TRBJ2-6 TRBV7-2 19 . TGTGCCAGCAGCTTAGGGGTCGGGGGGCTGGGCTCTGGGGCCAACGTCCTGACTTTC CASSLGVGGLGSGANVLTF
. TRBJ2-3 TRBV4-2 13 . TGTGCCAGCAGCCAAGGTTTTTCTGATACGCAGTATTTT CASSQGFSDTQYF